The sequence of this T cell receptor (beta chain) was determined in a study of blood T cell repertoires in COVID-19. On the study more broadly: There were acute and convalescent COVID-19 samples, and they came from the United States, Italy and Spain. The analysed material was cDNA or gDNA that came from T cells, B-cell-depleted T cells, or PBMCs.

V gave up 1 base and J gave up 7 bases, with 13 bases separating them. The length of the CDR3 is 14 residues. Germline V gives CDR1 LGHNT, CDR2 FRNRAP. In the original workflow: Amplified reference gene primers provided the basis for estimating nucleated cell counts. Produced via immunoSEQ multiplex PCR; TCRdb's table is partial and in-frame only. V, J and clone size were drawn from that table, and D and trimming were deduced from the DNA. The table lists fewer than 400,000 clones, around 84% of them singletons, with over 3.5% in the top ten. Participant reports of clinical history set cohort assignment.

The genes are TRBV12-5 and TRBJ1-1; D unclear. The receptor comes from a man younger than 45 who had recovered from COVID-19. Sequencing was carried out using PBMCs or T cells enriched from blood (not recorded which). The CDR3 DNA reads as TGTGCTAGTGGTTTGGCCCTCTCGGGGAGTGAAGCTTTCTTT. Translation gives CASGLALSGSEAFF.